The T cell receptor beta chain under discussion was sequenced for a study of monozygotic twins with inflammatory bowel disease. Study results and caveats: Fewer clonotypes were shared with others by IBD patients than by healthy twins, especially with disease activity. Whereas healthy co-twins had higher TCRbeta diversity (inverse Simpson), IBD patients had lower diversity.

Of note for this clonotype: Its cognate antigen is unknown.

The CDR3 spans 17 residues. Germline V gives CDR1 LNHDA, CDR2 SQIVND (reference sequence). Every TCR library used approximately 3,400 ng of total RNA. Molecular identifiers with 6-nucleotide sample barcodes were added during cDNA synthesis via template switching. TCRdb derives one entry per CDR3 protein from the 5' RACE reads, leaving out DNA. The sample features around 380,000 distinct CDR3 sequences, with 2.4% in its top ten. The sample consisted of blood. This clonotype was obtained from a human donor with ulcerative colitis or Crohn's disease, or a healthy co-twin of an affected twin (not recorded which). V gene TRBV19 combines with J gene TRBJ1-3; the D call of TRBD1 rests on TCRdb alone, since no DNA is present to check it. CDR3 in amino acids: CASSIIGTRGSGNTIYF.